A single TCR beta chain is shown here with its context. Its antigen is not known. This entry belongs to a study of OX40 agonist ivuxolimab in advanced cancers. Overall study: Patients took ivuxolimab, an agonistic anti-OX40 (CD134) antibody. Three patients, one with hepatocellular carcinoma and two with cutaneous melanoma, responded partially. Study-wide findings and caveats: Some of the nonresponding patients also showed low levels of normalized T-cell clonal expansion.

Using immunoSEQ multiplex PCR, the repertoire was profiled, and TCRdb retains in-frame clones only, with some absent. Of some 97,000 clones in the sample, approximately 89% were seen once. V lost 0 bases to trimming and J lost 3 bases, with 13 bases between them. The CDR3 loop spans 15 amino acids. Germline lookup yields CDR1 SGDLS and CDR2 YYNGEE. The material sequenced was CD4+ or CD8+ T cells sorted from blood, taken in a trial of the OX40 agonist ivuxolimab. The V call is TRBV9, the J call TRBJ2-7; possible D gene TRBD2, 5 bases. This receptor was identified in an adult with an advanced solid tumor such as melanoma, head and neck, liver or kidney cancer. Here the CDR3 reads CASSVAPGLGYEQYF. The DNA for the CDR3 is TGTGCCAGCAGCGTAGCTCCGGGATTAGGCTACGAGCAGTACTTC.